This TCR beta chain was found in a study of T cell responses to AZD1222 COVID-19 vaccine. Germline V gene lookup returns CDR1 SGDLS and CDR2 YYNGEE. The trim removed 3 bases at V and 2 bases at J, leaving 2 bases unmatched. The CDR3 length is 15 residues. The study, taken as a whole, reports: It should be noted that donors were predominantly white British and more often female, and clonal diversity was possibly underestimated. The reported proportion of spike-specific TCRs targeting unmutated variant regions was nearly half.

A remark on this clone: Its specificity is unknown.

TCRdb keeps only in-frame clones here, not all; method: immunoSEQ multiplex PCR. The table records around 140,000 clones, approximately 86% of them present only once. Second-dose intervals near 4 or 12 weeks were combined. This specimen consisted of peripheral blood, obtained 28 days after the second AZD1222 dose. This TCR was sampled from an adult who received the AZD1222 COVID-19 vaccine. This chain uses TRBV9 with TRBJ1-5; 10 bases fit TRBD1. CDR3 nucleotides: TGTGCCAGCAGCGACGGGACAGGGGGCAATCAGCCCCAGCATTTT. Translating it yields CASSDGTGGNQPQHF.